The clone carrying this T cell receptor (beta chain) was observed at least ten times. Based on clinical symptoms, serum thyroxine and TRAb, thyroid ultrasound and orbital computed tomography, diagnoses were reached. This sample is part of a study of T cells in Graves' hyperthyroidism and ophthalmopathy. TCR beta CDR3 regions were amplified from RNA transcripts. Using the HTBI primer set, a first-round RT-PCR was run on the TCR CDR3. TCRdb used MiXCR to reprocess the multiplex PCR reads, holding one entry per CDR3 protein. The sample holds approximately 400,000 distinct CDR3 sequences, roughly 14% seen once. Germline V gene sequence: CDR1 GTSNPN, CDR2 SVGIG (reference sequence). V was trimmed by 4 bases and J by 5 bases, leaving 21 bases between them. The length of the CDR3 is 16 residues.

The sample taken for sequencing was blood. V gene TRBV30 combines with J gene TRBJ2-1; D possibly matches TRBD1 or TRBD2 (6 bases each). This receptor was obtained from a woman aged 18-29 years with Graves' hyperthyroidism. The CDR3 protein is CAWTNPGRRGDNEQFF. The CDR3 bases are TGTGCCTGGACAAATCCCGGAAGGAGGGGGGACAATGAGCAGTTCTTC. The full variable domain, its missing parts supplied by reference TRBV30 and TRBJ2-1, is SQTIHQWPATLVQPVGSPLSLECTVEGTSNPNLYWYRQAAGRGLQLLFYSVGIGQISSEVPQNLSASRPQDRQFILSSKKLLLSDSGFYLCAWTNPGRRGDNEQFFGPGTRLTVL.